A selection of T cell receptor beta chains follows, all from one sample in a study of blood T cell repertoires in COVID-19. Profiled with immunoSEQ multiplex PCR; TCRdb holds only in-frame clones, not every one. The data hold fewer than 250,000 clones, with approximately 84% observed a single time. Material: peripheral blood. These receptors were obtained from a man aged 40-50 years with acute or convalescent COVID-19. Each CDR3 is given with its conserved first and last residue. Each record gives: D gene, V gene, J gene, clone size, CDR3 DNA, CDR3 protein. D genes are given only for firm matches. Clone size is shown for a subset of rows, as once, few, many or a class of expanded clone.

>TRBD1|TRBV19|TRBJ1-1|.
TGTGCCACGGGGACAGCGAACACTGAAGCTTTCTTT
CATGTANTEAFF
>.|TRBV13|TRBJ2-6|.
TGTGCCAGCAGCCGTACAGGCTCTGGGGCCAACGTCCTGACTTTC
CASSRTGSGANVLTF
>.|TRBV2|TRBJ1-6|.
TGTGCCAGCAGTGACCTCCACAGGTCCCTGGATTCACCCCTCCACTTT
CASSDLHRSLDSPLHF
>TRBD1|TRBV5-1|TRBJ1-4|.
TGCGCCAGCAGCTCACAGGGGGCACCTAATGAAAAACTGTTTTTT
CASSSQGAPNEKLFF
>TRBD1|TRBV5-5|TRBJ1-2|.
TGTGCCACTACGGGACAGCTCGCTCGCGATGGCTACACCTTC
CATTGQLARDGYTF
>.|TRBV21-1|TRBJ1-5|.
TGTGCCAGCAATCCCCCGGACAGGGGCGGACAGCCCCAGCATTTT
CASNPPDRGGQPQHF
>.|TRBV4-1|TRBJ1-6|once
TGCGCCAGCAGCCAAGATCCCCCGGGTCGAGATGTGCCCCTCCACTTT
CASSQDPPGRDVPLHF
>.|TRBV30|TRBJ1-1|.
TGTGCCTGGATCCCGCCCGGGACTCGGAACACTGAAGCTTTCTTT
CAWIPPGTRNTEAFF
>TRBD2|TRBV5-1|TRBJ2-2|.
TGCGCCAGCAGCTTGTCAGGACTAGCGGTCGGGGAGCTGTTTTTT
CASSLSGLAVGELFF
>TRBD1|TRBV6-6|TRBJ1-2|.
TGTGCCAGCAGTTACTCCGGACAGGGGTTAAACTATGGCTACACCTTC
CASSYSGQGLNYGYTF
>.|TRBV7-2|TRBJ1-5|.
TGTGCCAGCAGCTTACAGGGGAGCAATCAGCCCCAGCATTTT
CASSLQGSNQPQHF
>.|TRBV28|TRBJ1-2|few
TGTGCCAGCACTCTCCCCCCGGAGGGCTACACCTTC
CASTLPPEGYTF
>.|TRBV5-6|TRBJ2-1|.
TGTGCCAGCAGCTTGTACCAGATACACAATGAGCAGTTCTTC
CASSLYQIHNEQFF
>.|TRBV5-5|TRBJ1-1|few
TGTGCCAGCAGCGAGAGACAGGTCTCGGGCACTGAAGCTTTCTTT
CASSERQVSGTEAFF
>.|TRBV6-6|TRBJ2-1|.
TGTGCCAGCAAAGCCCTGGGACTCCCTTTCAATGAGCAGTTCTTC
CASKALGLPFNEQFF
>.|TRBV9|TRBJ2-1|.
TGTGCCAGCAGCCCCCCCGGGGTGTGGAATGAGCAGTTCTTC
CASSPPGVWNEQFF
>TRBD1|TRBV7-2|TRBJ1-5|.
TGTGCCAGTACAGGGGCCGGGGGCAATCAGCCCCAGCATTTT
CASTGAGGNQPQHF
>TRBD2|TRBV7-7|TRBJ2-5|once
TGTGCCAGCAGCTTCTCTAGCGGGGCCCAAGAGACCCAGTACTTC
CASSFSSGAQETQYF
>.|TRBV20-1|TRBJ1-1|.
TGCAGTGCTAGGAACAAAGCTTTCTTT
CSARNKAFF
>TRBD2|TRBV4-3|TRBJ2-1|.
TGCGCCAGCAGCCAAGATGGGACGGGGGGGCCCGATGAGCAGTTCTTC
CASSQDGTGGPDEQFF
>TRBD2|TRBV20-1|TRBJ2-3|once
TGCAGTGCTAGTTTGCCAGCGGGGATCACAGATACGCAGTATTTT
CSASLPAGITDTQYF
>.|TRBV6-2/TRBV6-3|TRBJ2-4|.
TGTGCCAGCAGTTACTCGGGGGGTTCCAAAAACATTCAGTACTTC
CASSYSGGSKNIQYF
>TRBD1|TRBV5-1|TRBJ1-1|.
TGCGCCAGCAGCTCCCAGGGGGCCGGTATGAACACTGAAGCTTTCTTT
CASSSQGAGMNTEAFF
>.|TRBV21-1|TRBJ1-6|few
TGTGCCAGCCGACTGAATGCAGGGGGCTCCTATAATTCACCCCTCCACTTT
CASRLNAGGSYNSPLHF
>.|TRBV9|TRBJ1-2|.
TGTGCCAGCAGCGCCTCCGGGACACACTATGGCTACACCTTC
CASSASGTHYGYTF
>.|TRBV5-4|TRBJ1-5|.
TGTGCCAGCAGCTTGGGGGGCGTAAATCAGCCCCAGCATTTT
CASSLGGVNQPQHF
>TRBD1|TRBV14|TRBJ2-3|.
TGTGCCAGCAGCCAAGAAAAAGGGACAGGAACGCAGTATTTT
CASSQEKGTGTQYF
>TRBD2|TRBV5-4|TRBJ2-1|.
TGTGCCAGCAATCAGGGCTCGGGACTAGCGGGGGGAGGAGAGCAGTTCTTC
CASNQGSGLAGGGEQFF
>.|TRBV4-3|TRBJ1-5|.
TGCGCCAGCAGCATTGACACCTCCAATCAGCCCCAGCATTTT
CASSIDTSNQPQHF
>TRBD2|TRBV19|TRBJ2-7|.
TGTGCCAGTAGTATTCTCTTTCAGCGGGGGCCGCGCTCCTACGAGCAGTACTTC
CASSILFQRGPRSYEQYF
>.|TRBV7-2|TRBJ2-7|.
TGTGCCAGCAGCTTAGGGGCAGTGAGCTCCTACGAGCAGTACTTC
CASSLGAVSSYEQYF
>.|TRBV24-1|TRBJ2-5|once
TGTGCCACCAGTGATTCCGGGCGTAGGGGGGGCGCGGAGACCCAGTACTTC
CATSDSGRRGGAETQYF
>.|TRBV29-1|TRBJ1-1|.
TGCAGCGTCTGGACAGCCGGGGAGGCTTTCTTT
CSVWTAGEAFF
>TRBD2|TRBV7-9|TRBJ2-2|.
TGTGCCAGCAGCCCCCGGGGGAGGGACACCGGGGAGCTGTTTTTT
CASSPRGRDTGELFF
>TRBD2|TRBV5-4|TRBJ2-7|.
TGTGCCAGCAGCTTGTCTAGCGGGGGCCCCTACGAGCAGTACTTC
CASSLSSGGPYEQYF
>.|TRBV7-9|TRBJ2-3|.
TGTGCCAGCAGCTTAGGGCAGTTCACAGATACGCAGTATTTT
CASSLGQFTDTQYF
>TRBD1|TRBV5-1|TRBJ1-1|.
TGCGCCAGCAGCTTGGCTTCGGGACAGGGGTATACTGAAGCTTTCTTT
CASSLASGQGYTEAFF
>TRBD1|TRBV4-2|TRBJ1-1|.
TGTGCCAGCAGCCAAGATTTAAGACAGGGTAACACTGAAGCTTTCTTT
CASSQDLRQGNTEAFF
>TRBD1|TRBV30|TRBJ2-3|.
TGTGCCTGGAGTTTAACAGGGGGTCCAGATACGCAGTATTTT
CAWSLTGGPDTQYF
>.|TRBV6-2/TRBV6-3|TRBJ1-5|.
TGTGCCAGCAGTTTGGGGGGTCAGCCCCAGCATTTT
CASSLGGQPQHF
>TRBD1|TRBV2|TRBJ1-5|.
TGTGCCAGCAGAGGGACAGGGGCCCTCGTATCCCAGCATTTT
CASRGTGALVSQHF
>TRBD1|TRBV2|TRBJ1-1|.
TGTGCCAGCATCTCGGACAGGGTGAACACTGAAGCTTTCTTT
CASISDRVNTEAFF
>.|TRBV12-3/TRBV12-4|TRBJ1-1|.
TGTGCCAGCAGTTTTGAGCCAGGGGCAACGGCTTTCTTT
CASSFEPGATAFF
>TRBD1|TRBV27|TRBJ1-6|.
TGTGCCAGCAGTAAAACTCCGGGACAGCTCTCCTATAATTCACCCCTCCACTTT
CASSKTPGQLSYNSPLHF
>.|TRBV27|TRBJ1-6|.
TGTGCCAGCACCCTGGACAACCGGTCGCCCCTCCACTTT
CASTLDNRSPLHF